The 23 T cell receptor beta chains below come from one sample, sequenced in a study of T cell repertoires in cytomegalovirus infection. TCRdb reanalysed the reads using MiXCR and keeps one entry per CDR3 protein. The sample lists approximately 350,000 distinct CDR3 sequences, nearly 35% occurring once. Their target antigens are unknown. The sequenced sample was cultured PBMCs, obtained from culture after CMV antigen stimulation. The receptor source for this set is a human donor in good health (CMV status not recorded). Some clones in this sample may be carry-over from other donors' samples.

The V and J genes are TRBV12-3 or TRBV12-4 and TRBJ1-2; 9 bases agree with TRBD1. Trimming took 7 bases from V and 3 from J; bases not matched to a gene: 3. This CDR3 is built from 13 residues. The DNA for the CDR3 is TGTGCCAGCACCAGGACAGGGGACTATGGCTACACCTTC. As protein: CASTRTGDYGYTF.

The J gene is TRBJ2-2, the V gene TRBV2, with TRBD2 matching over 7 bases. Germline V CDR1 and CDR2: SNHLY, FYNNEI. V lost 1 base and J lost 6; bases outside the gene matches: 14. CDR3 length: 18 amino acids. The CDR3 sequence: CASSEGASGTRAPGELFF. In DNA form, the CDR3 reads TGTGCCAGCAGTGAAGGCGCTAGCGGTACGAGGGCACCCGGGGAGCTGTTTTTT.

The gene calls are TRBV20-1 and TRBJ2-1; D is possibly TRBD2 (7 bases). The CDR3 contains 15 residues. CDR1 DFQATT and CDR2 SNEGSKA come from the germline V gene (reference sequence). V was trimmed by 0 bases and J by 9 bases, leaving 18 bases between them. CDR3 region: CSARDKWEGVGEQFF. As DNA, the CDR3 is TGCAGTGCTAGAGACAAGTGGGAGGGGGTGGGTGAGCAGTTCTTC.

This clonotype was observed a handful of times. The J gene is TRBJ2-3, the V gene TRBV15; 10 bases agree with TRBD2. CDR3 length: 17 residues. Germline CDR1 is LNHNV and CDR2 is YYDKDF (reference sequence). V lost 3 bases and J lost 0; bases outside the gene matches: 6. CDR3 DNA sequence: TGTGCCACCAGCAGCAGTTCTAGCGGGAGTAGCACAGATACGCAGTATTTT. Encoded protein: CATSSSSSGSSTDTQYF.

This clonotype rates as medium-sized. V is TRBV7-6 and J is TRBJ2-2, with TRBD2 identical over 7 bases. From germline, CDR1 is SGHVS and CDR2 FNYEAQ. The V segment lost 1 base and the J segment 4 bases; nucleotides outside the gene matches: 3. The CDR3 runs to 15 residues. The CDR3 DNA reads TGTGCCAGCAGCTTAGTTGGCGGGAGCACCGGGGAGCTGTTTTTT. This sequence encodes CASSLVGGSTGELFF.

This clonotype was counted only a few times. The chain combines TRBV7-8 with TRBJ2-1, with TRBD2 identical over 9 bases. The ends lost 1 base at V and 6 bases at J; junction bases unmatched: 7. There are 16 residues in the CDR3. The germline V gene encodes CDR1 SGHVS and CDR2 FQNEAQ. The CDR3 here is CASSLVRLAAINEQFF. The DNA for the CDR3 is TGTGCCAGCAGCTTAGTAAGACTAGCGGCGATCAATGAGCAGTTCTTC. Combining the CDR3 with reference TRBV7-8 and TRBJ2-1 gives the whole variable domain GAGVSQSPRYKVAKRGQDVALRCDPISGHVSLFWYQQALGQGPEFLTYFQNEAQLDKSGLPSDRFFAERPEGSVSTLKIQRTQQEDSAVYLCASSLVRLAAINEQFFGPGTRLTVL.

The V gene is TRBV20-1, the J gene TRBJ2-7; 8 bases are shared with TRBD1. V was clipped by 2 bases and J by 0 bases; unmatched bases: 9. The CDR3 contains 16 residues. CDR1 and CDR2 from the germline V gene are DFQATT and SNEGSKA (reference sequence). CDR3 bases: TGCAGTGCTAGACCAGCCCAAGGACAGGGCTCCTACGAGCAGTACTTC. Residues: CSARPAQGQGSYEQYF.

The chain recombines TRBV11-3 with TRBJ2-2, with 11 bases lining up with TRBD1. CDR1 is SGHNT, CDR2 YENEEA, per germline. With 5 bases clipped from V and 3 bases from J, the junction kept 11 bases outside the gene matches. There are 18 residues in the CDR3. CDR3: CASSLGDRGMKDTGELFF. CDR3 bases: TGTGCCAGCAGCCTTGGGGACAGGGGGATGAAGGACACCGGGGAGCTGTTTTTT. The variable domain in full, completed from reference TRBV11-3 and TRBJ2-2, reads EAGVVQSPRYKIIEKKQPVAFWCNPISGHNTLYWYLQNLGQGPELLIRYENEEAVDDSQLPKDRFSAERLKGVDSTLKIQPAELGDSAVYLCASSLGDRGMKDTGELFFGEGSRLTVL.

DNA of the CDR3: TGTGCCAGCAGCTTAGTGGTGGACACTGAAGCTTTCTTT. Translated, it gives CASSLVVDTEAFF. This chain uses TRBV7-6 with TRBJ1-1; no firm D call. V lost 1 base and J 3 bases, leaving 6 bases between the germline ends. CDR3 length: 13 amino acids. The germline V gene encodes CDR1 SGHVS and CDR2 FNYEAQ.

This clonotype was detected only a few times. The J gene is TRBJ2-7, the V gene TRBV28; D unresolved. The germline V and J ends were trimmed by 2 bases and 2 bases, with 13 bases remaining between them. The CDR3 is made up of 15 amino acids. Germline assignment: CDR1 MDHEN and CDR2 SYDVKM. In DNA form, the CDR3 reads TGTGCCAGCAGTTTAGGTACAGTTGGGCCCTACGAGCAGTACGTC. The encoded protein is CASSLGTVGPYEQYV.

In its sample, this clonotype was seen many times. The genes are TRBV20-1 and TRBJ2-3; TRBD2 matches 13 bases. V dropped 5 bases and J dropped 4; count of bases not matched to a gene: 9. CDR1 DFQATT and CDR2 SNEGSKA come from the germline V gene (reference sequence). CDR3 size: 16 residues. DNA of the CDR3: TGCAGTGCTTTTGGGACTAGCGGGATAAGGTCAGATACGCAGTATTTT. Translating gives CSAFGTSGIRSDTQYF.

The chain uses TRBV2 and TRBJ1-2; D unresolved. CDR3 length equals 14 residues. The germline CDR1 and CDR2 sequences are SNHLY and FYNNEI. Trimming left V 3 bases short and J 5 bases short, with 13 bases between. As DNA, the CDR3 is TGTGCCAGCAGTGACCGAAACCCCCCGTATGGCTACACCTTC. This encodes CASSDRNPPYGYTF.

In its sample, this clonotype was seen a few times. The chain couples TRBV6-1 to TRBJ2-7; TRBD1 or TRBD2 may be the D gene (5 bases each). Germline CDR1 reads MNHNS; CDR2 reads SASEGT. The length of the CDR3 is 15 residues. V was shortened by 0 bases and J by 3 bases, with 12 bases between the two germline ends. The DNA of the CDR3 is TGTGCCAGCAGTGAAGCGGTCGGGACCTACTACGAGCAGTACGTC. Translating gives CASSEAVGTYYEQYV.

This clonotype was recorded at least ten times. The chain links TRBV7-2 to TRBJ2-5; D not certain. The CDR3 is 13 residues long. The V and J ends lost 4 bases and 8 bases respectively, with 14 bases between them. From germline, CDR1 is SGHTA and CDR2 FQGNSA. CDR3 coding DNA: TGTGCCAGCAGCTCCGACCCCGCGAAAACCCAGTACTTC. Residues: CASSSDPAKTQYF.

This clonotype showed up just a few times. The chain carries TRBV20-1 and TRBJ2-3, with a weak D call TRBD1 (6 bases). V shed 3 bases and J shed 5 bases, with 6 bases lying between them. The germline CDR1 and CDR2 sequences are DFQATT and SNEGSKA (reference sequence). This CDR3 is 11 amino acids long. CDR3: CSASRGDTQYF. CDR3 bases: TGCAGTGCTAGCAGGGGAGATACGCAGTATTTT.

V usage is TRBV28 and J usage is TRBJ1-2, with 7 bases that match TRBD1. The V and J ends lost 2 bases and 4 bases, in that order; junction bases with no gene match: 10. Germline lookup yields CDR1 MDHEN and CDR2 SYDVKM. The CDR3 spans 16 residues. The CDR3 region is CASSLAKAGQSYGYTF. The CDR3 DNA reads TGTGCCAGCAGTTTAGCCAAAGCGGGACAGAGCTATGGCTACACCTTC.

This clonotype has a single count. DNA of the CDR3: TGCGCCAGCAGCCTCGGAGCCAACGACGGCAATCAGCCCCAGCATTTT. Residues: CASSLGANDGNQPQHF. V gene TRBV5-1 combines with J gene TRBJ1-5; no firm D call. This CDR3 spans 16 amino acids. CDR1 and CDR2 from the germline V gene are SGHRS and YFSETQ. Between the trimmed V and J ends, which lost 4 bases and 2 bases, there was a span of 16 bases.

This clonotype was seen more than once but under ten times. V usage is TRBV11-2 and J usage is TRBJ2-3; D call uncertain. Trimming cost V 3 bases and J 2 bases, with 6 bases left between them. This CDR3 contains 13 residues. Germline CDR1 reads SGHAT; CDR2 reads FQNNGV. CDR3 loop: CASSFLPTDTQYF. The CDR3 coding sequence is TGTGCCAGCAGCTTTTTACCCACAGATACGCAGTATTTT.

This chain connects TRBV19 to TRBJ1-1; D ambiguous. The CDR3 consists of 13 residues. Germline-derived CDR1 and CDR2 are LNHDA and SQIVND (reference sequence). Trimming left V 7 bases short and J 4 bases short, with 13 bases between. Written as DNA, the CDR3 is TGTGCCAGTACCTCTTTTCAGTCCACTGAAGCTTTCTTT. This sequence encodes CASTSFQSTEAFF.

DNA for the CDR3: TGCAGTGCTACGACTAGCGGGAGTGTGTGGTACAATGAGCAGTTCTTC. This gives the protein CSATTSGSVWYNEQFF. The V and J genes are TRBV20-1 and TRBJ2-1; 12 positions agree with TRBD2. CDR1 is DFQATT and CDR2 is SNEGSKA in the germline V gene (reference sequence). This CDR3 region has 16 residues. Unmatched junction bases numbered 8, after V lost 4 bases and J lost 4 bases.

This clonotype has a handful of counts. The chain carries TRBV6-5 and TRBJ2-3; 7 nucleotides align to TRBD1. V was clipped by 6 bases and J by 3 bases; unmatched bases: 3. The CDR3 sequence is 13 residues long. Germline assignment: CDR1 MNHEY and CDR2 SVGAGI. CDR3 loop: CASRRGLTDTQYF. The CDR3 region has the DNA TGTGCCAGCAGAAGGGGGCTGACAGATACGCAGTATTTT.

The chain links TRBV7-9 to TRBJ1-1, with 11 nucleotides matching TRBD1. The germline gives CDR1 SEHNR, CDR2 FQNEAQ (reference sequence). The CDR3 is 14 residues long. The V gene end was trimmed by 5 bases and the J gene end by 6 bases; junction bases not matched to a gene: 5. The CDR3 DNA sequence: TGTGCCAGCAGCCCCAGGACAGGGGGCTCTGAAGCTTTCTTT. Protein sequence: CASSPRTGGSEAFF.

There are a few counts of this clonotype. The gene calls are TRBV7-2 and TRBJ2-1; TRBD2 aligns across 9 bases. The CDR3 loop spans 14 amino acids. The junction had 7 bases not matched to a gene; V was cut back by 7 bases and J by 6 bases. The germline V gene encodes CDR1 SGHTA and CDR2 FQGNSA. The CDR3 spells CASILLAGINEQFF. CDR3 DNA sequence: TGTGCCAGCATTCTGCTAGCGGGGATCAATGAGCAGTTCTTC.